This T cell receptor (beta chain) was documented in a study of T cell responses to AZD1222 COVID-19 vaccine. At the level of the study: Second doses at about 4 or about 12 weeks were pooled.

Broader study findings: All repertoire sampling was performed exclusively after the peak T cell response. Spike-specific TCR repertoires showed rising breadth and depth after two AZD1222 doses.

Turning to this clone: Its target is unknown.

The table came from immunoSEQ multiplex PCR; TCRdb's copy has only in-frame clones and leaves some out. The sample lists some 140,000 clones, around 90% occurring once. The germline gives CDR1 SGHKS, CDR2 YYEKEE (reference sequence). V gave up 0 bases and J gave up 7 bases; unmatched junction bases: 5. The CDR3 has 15 amino acids. Material: peripheral blood, obtained on day 0 of AZD1222 vaccination. The source is an adult in good health. The gene calls are TRBV5-5 and TRBJ2-7; 12 nucleotides align to TRBD2. Here the CDR3 reads CASSLGLAGVGEQYF. The DNA for the CDR3 is TGTGCCAGCAGCTTGGGACTAGCGGGAGTTGGGGAGCAGTACTTC.